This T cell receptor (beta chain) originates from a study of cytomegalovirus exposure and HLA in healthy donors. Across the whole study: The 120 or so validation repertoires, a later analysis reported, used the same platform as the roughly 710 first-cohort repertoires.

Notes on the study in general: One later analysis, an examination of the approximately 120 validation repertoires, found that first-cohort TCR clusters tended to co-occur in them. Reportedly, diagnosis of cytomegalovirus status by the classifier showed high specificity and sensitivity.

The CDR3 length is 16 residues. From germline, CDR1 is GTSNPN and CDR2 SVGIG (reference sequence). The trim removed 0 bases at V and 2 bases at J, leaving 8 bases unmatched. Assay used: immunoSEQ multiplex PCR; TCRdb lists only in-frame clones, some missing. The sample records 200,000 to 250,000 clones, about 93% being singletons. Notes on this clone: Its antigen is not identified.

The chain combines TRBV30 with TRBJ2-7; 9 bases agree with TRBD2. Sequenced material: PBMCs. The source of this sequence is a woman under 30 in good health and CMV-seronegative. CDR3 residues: CAWSVPPASGAYEQYF. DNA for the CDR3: TGTGCCTGGAGTGTACCCCCCGCTAGCGGGGCCTACGAGCAGTACTTC.